These 13 T cell receptor beta chains share one sample of origin, sequenced in a study of blood T cell repertoires in COVID-19. Using immunoSEQ multiplex PCR, the repertoire was profiled, and TCRdb retains in-frame clones only, with some absent. The sample comprises around 290,000 clones, approximately 93% of which are singletons, and over 2% rests with the top ten. Sequenced material: peripheral blood. The receptors were gathered from a woman in her thirties with COVID-19, enrolled during active disease.

This chain joins TRBV24-1 and TRBJ2-7; TRBD1 matches at 8 bases. The V gene end was trimmed by 3 bases and the J gene end by 3 bases; junction bases not matched to a gene: 6. Germline CDR1 and CDR2: KGHDR and SFDVKD. This CDR3 spans 15 amino acids. The CDR3 is CATSDNIDRGYEQYF. The CDR3 coding sequence is TGTGCCACCAGTGATAACATTGACAGGGGCTACGAGCAGTACTTC.

The V and J genes are TRBV7-9 and TRBJ1-2; 7 bases are a match to TRBD1. The V segment lost 5 bases and the J segment 5 bases; nucleotides outside the gene matches: 8. The CDR3 covers 14 residues. The germline V gene encodes CDR1 SEHNR and CDR2 FQNEAQ (reference sequence). The DNA of the CDR3 is TGTGCCAGCAGCCCCCCCGGGACAGCTTATGGCTACACCTTC. Translating gives CASSPPGTAYGYTF.

The rearrangement uses TRBV4-1 and TRBJ1-2, with D unresolved. Germline-derived CDR1 and CDR2 are MGHRA and YSYEKL. This CDR3 region has 16 residues. Trimming cost V 1 base and J 7 bases, with 19 bases left between them. The CDR3 sequence: CASSQVSVHQDSGYTF. In DNA form, the CDR3 reads TGCGCCAGCAGCCAAGTTTCCGTTCACCAAGACTCTGGCTACACCTTC.

Only one count was recorded for this clone. The chain carries TRBV7-2 and TRBJ2-7; 8 positions agree with TRBD2. The length of the CDR3 is 14 residues. CDR1 SGHTA and CDR2 FQGNSA come from the germline V gene. The junction had 5 bases not matched to a gene; V was cut back by 1 base and J by 6 bases. The CDR3: CASSLVSGKGEQYF. CDR3 DNA sequence: TGTGCCAGCAGCTTAGTTAGCGGGAAGGGCGAGCAGTACTTC.

The chain links TRBV28 to TRBJ2-7; TRBD1 might be the D (6 bases). Germline V gene sequence: CDR1 MDHEN, CDR2 SYDVKM. The CDR3 covers 13 residues. V was clipped by 4 bases and J by 7 bases, with 14 bases between them. The CDR3 DNA follows: TGTGCCAGCAGTTCCCACAGGGTTTGGGAGCAGTACTTC. This translates into CASSSHRVWEQYF.

The rearrangement links TRBV7-8 to TRBJ1-1; 9 nucleotides align to TRBD1. The V segment lost 8 bases and the J segment 5 bases; nucleotides outside the gene matches: 9. The germline V gene has CDR1 SGHVS and CDR2 FQNEAQ. The CDR3 is 14 amino acids. The CDR3 nucleotides are TGTGCCAGCTTCCTGGACAGGGGAGGAACTGAAGCTTTCTTT. Protein: CASFLDRGGTEAFF.

The CDR3 DNA reads TGTGCCAGCAGTGACTCGTTCCTAGCGGGAGGGGATGAGCAGTTCTTC. It codes for CASSDSFLAGGDEQFF. The chain carries TRBV6-4 and TRBJ2-1; 12 bases line up with TRBD2. The junction had 5 bases not matched to a gene; V was cut back by 0 bases and J by 8 bases. The CDR3 has 16 amino acids. Germline CDR1 MRHNA, CDR2 SNTAGT.

The CDR3 coding sequence is TGTGCCTGGAGTGGGGACACGTATAGCAATCAGCCCCAGCATTTT. Its translation: CAWSGDTYSNQPQHF. This chain uses TRBV30 with TRBJ1-5; TRBD1 might be the D (6 bases). CDR3 size: 15 residues. Germline loops: CDR1 GTSNPN, CDR2 SVGIG (reference sequence). Trimming shortened V by 1 base and J by 0 bases, and 10 bases separated the two germline ends.

This chain uses TRBV5-1 with TRBJ1-1; TRBD1 matches 8 bases. With V trimmed by 2 bases and J by 3 bases, 3 bases remained unmatched. The germline V gene has CDR1 SGHRS and CDR2 YFSETQ. The CDR3 length is 14 residues. CDR3 sequence: CASSFRGLDTEAFF. The CDR3 nucleotides read TGCGCCAGCAGCTTCAGGGGGCTTGACACTGAAGCTTTCTTT.

The V gene is TRBV11-2, the J gene TRBJ1-3, with 9 bases identical to TRBD1. The CDR3 covers 17 residues. V lost 5 bases to trimming and J lost 4 bases; unmatched junction nucleotides: 12. Looked up from germline, CDR1 is SGHAT and CDR2 is FQNNGV. CDR3 DNA: TGTGCCAGCAGCGCTTCTGCTTGGGACAGGGCAGGAAACACCATATATTTT. Translation gives CASSASAWDRAGNTIYF. The whole variable domain, filled in from reference TRBV11-2 and TRBJ1-3, reads EAGVAQSPRYKIIEKRQSVAFWCNPISGHATLYWYQQILGQGPKLLIQFQNNGVVDDSQLPKDRFSAERLKGVDSTLKIQPAKLEDSAVYLCASSASAWDRAGNTIYFGEGSWLTVV.

V usage is TRBV29-1 and J usage is TRBJ2-6; no clear D gene. The CDR3 totals 14 residues. V lost 3 bases and J 0 bases, leaving 6 bases between the germline ends. CDR1 and CDR2 from the germline V gene are SQVTM and ANQGSEA. The chain's CDR3 is CSVDTVSGANVLTF. CDR3 DNA: TGCAGCGTTGACACAGTCTCTGGGGCCAACGTCCTGACTTTC.

The chain couples TRBV7-8 to TRBJ1-2, with TRBD1 as a possible D gene (5 bases). This CDR3 is 15 amino acids long. The germline CDR1 and CDR2 sequences are SGHVS and FQNEAQ. V was pared by 5 bases and J by 1 base, with 14 bases between. The CDR3 loop reads CASSIGASVNYGYTF. The CDR3 region has the DNA TGTGCCAGCAGCATAGGGGCCTCAGTTAACTATGGCTACACCTTC. The entire variable domain, with the rest obtained from reference TRBV7-8 and TRBJ1-2, is as follows: GAGVSQSPRYKVAKRGQDVALRCDPISGHVSLFWYQQALGQGPEFLTYFQNEAQLDKSGLPSDRFFAERPEGSVSTLKIQRTQQEDSAVYLCASSIGASVNYGYTFGSGTRLTVV.

In DNA, the CDR3 is TGTGCCAGTATTTCTAGCGGGAGTCGGTCCAAGCAGTTCTTC. Translating gives CASISSGSRSKQFF. The rearrangement joins TRBV19 to TRBJ2-1, with TRBD2 identical over 10 bases. Trimming removed 7 bases from V and 11 bases from J; junction bases left unmatched: 11. Germline CDR1 reads LNHDA; CDR2 reads SQIVND (reference sequence). CDR3 length: 14 amino acids.